One and the same sample provided the 2 T cell receptor beta chains below, sequenced in a study of T cell responses to AZD1222 COVID-19 vaccine. Using immunoSEQ multiplex PCR, the repertoire was profiled, and TCRdb retains in-frame clones only, with some absent. This table holds over 90,000 clones, less than 95% found once. Specimen: peripheral blood, collected on day 0 of AZD1222 vaccination. The receptor set was obtained from an adult in good health.

The CDR3 sequence: CASSQGSGWGYTF. The CDR3 DNA is TGTGCCAGCAGCCAGGGGTCGGGATGGGGCTACACCTTC. This sequence joins TRBV3-1 (or the pseudogene TRBV3-2) and TRBJ1-2; no firm D call. Trimming stripped 3 bases from V and 8 bases from J, with 13 bases between. Looked up from germline, CDR1 is LGHDT and CDR2 is YNNKEL (reference sequence). This CDR3 contains 13 residues.

V and J are TRBV6-5 and TRBJ2-1, with no clear D. Trimming shortened V by 2 bases and J by 4 bases, and 6 bases separated the two germline ends. Per germline, CDR1 MNHEY and CDR2 SVGAGI. The CDR3 totals 13 residues. CDR3 sequence: CASSYSSYNEQFF. The CDR3 DNA is TGTGCCAGCAGTTACAGTAGTTACAATGAGCAGTTCTTC.